The clone carrying this T cell receptor (beta chain) was seen at least ten times. These data are taken from a study of human T cells and chemical hapten exposure. Study-wide context: Upper-back patch tests with 0.01% DPC were read at 6 days.

One entry per CDR3 protein, called by TCRdb with MiXCR from the RACE reads. Of around 110,000 distinct CDR3 sequences listed, about an eighth are singletons. The time point was: patch test 1, 2 weeks after DPC sensitization. Treatment: therapeutic diphenylcyclopropenone sensitization with weekly scalp DPC. The TCR comes from a woman in her fifties or sixties with alopecia areata. Some clones in this sample may be carry-over from other donors' samples. Sequenced material: whole blood, taken in connection with sensitization to the hapten diphenylcyclopropenone (DPC).

This CDR3 is CASSLRASGANVLTF. The CDR3 nucleotides are TGTGCCAGCAGTTTAAGGGCCTCTGGGGCCAACGTCCTGACTTTC. The chain has TRBV28 and TRBJ2-6; no reliable D call. Trimming took off 2 bases at V and 0 bases at J, with 5 bases between the two ends. The CDR3 spans 15 residues. CDR1 is MDHEN, CDR2 SYDVKM, per germline. Full variable domain (remainder filled in from reference TRBV28 and TRBJ2-6): DVKVTQSSRYLVKRTGEKVFLECVQDMDHENMFWYRQDPGLGLRLIYFSYDVKMKEKGDIPEGYSVSREKKERFSLILESASTNQTSMYLCASSLRASGANVLTFGAGSRLTVL.